Listed below are T cell receptor beta chains from one sample, sequenced in a study of synovial regulatory T cells in juvenile arthritis. The method was immunoSEQ multiplex PCR; TCRdb's version includes in-frame clones alone and lacks a portion of them. The table lists 9,500 to 10,000 clones. Sample: Treg cells from blood. The receptors shown here come from a donor aged 2-35 years with juvenile idiopathic arthritis. The CDR3 runs from the conserved cysteine through the conserved F or W. Expanded clones get a size class; other rows say once, few or many, or leave the size out.

>TRBJ1-5|NA|TRBV6-5
CASSSTGGDQPQHF
>TRBJ1-2|NA|TRBV4-2
CASSQDWTGVYGYTF
>TRBJ1-2|NA|TRBV29-1
CSAGQGVGGYTF
>TRBJ2-7|NA|TRBV4-3
CASSQDSAYEQYF
>TRBJ2-3|NA|TRBV6-5
CASSYFGEGTDTQYF
>TRBJ1-4|NA|TRBV5-8
CASSLGDGGQKLFF
>TRBJ1-4|NA|TRBV5-1
CASSLAGGYEKLFF
>TRBJ2-1|NA|TRBV7-9
CASSLLAGAYNEQFF
>TRBJ2-5|NA|TRBV5-1
CASSVDRSQETQYF
>TRBJ1-5|NA|TRBV5-6
CASSDRRGQPQHF
>TRBJ2-1|NA|TRBV4-3
CASSQEALAGGRNEQFF
>TRBJ2-7|NA|TRBV5-6
CASSSPTGFSYEQYF
>TRBJ1-3|NA|TRBV25-1
CASSDSGNTIYF
>TRBJ1-4|NA|TRBV29-1
CSVTAGFREKLFF
>TRBJ1-2|NA|TRBV10-3
CAISDSGYYGYTF
>TRBJ1-2|NA|TRBV4-1
CASSQDLGHGYTF
>TRBJ2-1|medium-sized|TRBV19
CASSIGLPREQFF
>TRBJ2-7|NA|TRBV5-1
CASSLGGGTTYEQYF
>TRBJ1-3|NA|TRBV5-1
CASSLRHSGNTIYF
>TRBJ2-2|NA|TRBV2
CASSEQRRFTGELFF
>TRBJ1-4|NA|TRBV28
CATLLPATNEKLFF
>TRBJ2-7|NA|TRBV15
CATSRDRGGREQYF
>TRBJ1-1|NA|TRBV2
CASSERTGANEAFF
>TRBJ1-1|NA|TRBV5-1
CASRGQMNTEAFF
>TRBJ2-3|NA|TRBV4-3
CASSLRAGGTDTQYF
>TRBJ2-4|NA|TRBV19
CASSIVTGKNIQYF
>TRBJ2-7|medium-sized|TRBV27
CASSGTGAYEQYF
>TRBJ2-7|NA|TRBV7-2
CASSLRGFYEQYF
>TRBJ2-7|NA|TRBV6-1
CASSGTGYNYEQYF
>TRBJ2-7|NA|TRBV7-2
CASSLEGSGRIYEQYF
>TRBJ2-7|NA|TRBV27
CASSSSRTGEQYF
>TRBJ2-1|NA|TRBV5-1
CASSLGLYNEQFF
>TRBJ2-7|NA|TRBV21-1
CASSKEARDRGYDNSYEQYF
>TRBJ1-5|NA|TRBV28
CASSHGGVSSQPQHF
>TRBJ1-2|NA|TRBV19
CASSIGGTGGTGGYTF
>TRBJ1-4|NA|TRBV25-1
CASSDPSEPNEKLFF
>TRBJ1-1|NA|TRBV29-1
CSAENGNTEAFF
>TRBJ2-7|NA|TRBV15
CATSRIRVRYEQYF
>TRBJ1-1|NA|TRBV7-3
CASSADRDTEAFF
>TRBJ1-1|NA|TRBV19
CARRTTWNTEAFF
>TRBJ2-4|NA|TRBV7-5
CVRSLGGQSKNIQYF
>TRBJ1-4|NA|TRBV30
CAWSGAGGFGEKLFF
>TRBJ2-1|NA|TRBV6-1
CASNTLSASAEQFF
>TRBJ1-1|NA|TRBV5-1
CASSSPGRSNTEAFF
>TRBJ2-7|NA|TRBV21-1
CAKQGFSYEQYF